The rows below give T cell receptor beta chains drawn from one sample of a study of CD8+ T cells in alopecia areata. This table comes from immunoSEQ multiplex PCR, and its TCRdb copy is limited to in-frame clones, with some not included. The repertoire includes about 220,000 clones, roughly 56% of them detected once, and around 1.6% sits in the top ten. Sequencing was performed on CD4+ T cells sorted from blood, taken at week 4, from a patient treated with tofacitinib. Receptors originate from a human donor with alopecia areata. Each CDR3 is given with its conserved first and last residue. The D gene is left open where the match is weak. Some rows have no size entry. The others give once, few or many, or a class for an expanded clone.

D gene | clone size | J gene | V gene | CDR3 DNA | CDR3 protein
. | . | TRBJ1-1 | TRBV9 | TGTGCCAGCAGCGTAGGGCAGTCGAGGACTGAAGCTTTCTTT | CASSVGQSRTEAFF
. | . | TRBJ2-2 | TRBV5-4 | TGTGCCAGCAGCCTGAGGGAAGCCGGGGAGCTGTTTTTT | CASSLREAGELFF
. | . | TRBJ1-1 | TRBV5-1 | TGCGCCAGCAGCTTGGGGACAGAAAACATGAACACTGAAGCTTTCTTT | CASSLGTENMNTEAFF
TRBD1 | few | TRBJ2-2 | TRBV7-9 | TGTGCCAGCAGCTCCCGGGACAGCACCGGGGAGCTGTTTTTT | CASSSRDSTGELFF
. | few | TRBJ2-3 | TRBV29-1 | TGCAGCGTTGGAAGCTCCACAGATACGCAGTATTTT | CSVGSSTDTQYF
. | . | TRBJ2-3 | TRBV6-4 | TGTGCCAGCATTAAGCGGGCAGGGGGTTCAGATACGCAGTATTTT | CASIKRAGGSDTQYF
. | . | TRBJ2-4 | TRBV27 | TGTGCCAGCAGTTCTAGGGACACCGGGGACATTCAGTACTTC | CASSSRDTGDIQYF
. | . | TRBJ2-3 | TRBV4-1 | TGCGCCAGCAGCCAAGTTCCGGACAGTATCACAGATACGCAGTATTTT | CASSQVPDSITDTQYF
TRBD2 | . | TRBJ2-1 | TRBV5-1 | TGCGCCAGCAGCTTGGAGCCTCCTGCGGGGGGGCGGAATGAGCAGTTCTTC | CASSLEPPAGGRNEQFF
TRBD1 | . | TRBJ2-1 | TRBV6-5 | TGTGCCAGCAGCTTCACAGGGGGCCCCTACAATGAGCAGTTCTTC | CASSFTGGPYNEQFF
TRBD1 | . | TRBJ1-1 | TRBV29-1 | TGCAGCGCCGGACACAGGGGAACTGAAGCTTTCTTT | CSAGHRGTEAFF
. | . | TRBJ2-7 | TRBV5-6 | TGTGCCAGCAGCCCCGATATGGACTGGTACGAGCAGTACTTC | CASSPDMDWYEQYF
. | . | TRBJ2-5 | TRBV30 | TGTGCCTGGAGTCGTAAGGGGGTGCGGGGGCCGCGAGAGACCCAGTACTTC | CAWSRKGVRGPRETQYF
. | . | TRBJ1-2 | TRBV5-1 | TGCGCCAGCAGCCCTGAGCCCGGGAGGAATAACTATGGCTACACCTTC | CASSPEPGRNNYGYTF
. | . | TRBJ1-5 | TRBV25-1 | TGTGCCAGCAGCGTCACCCCCAATCAGCCCCAGCATTTT | CASSVTPNQPQHF
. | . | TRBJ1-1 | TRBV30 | TGTGCCTGGAGTCAAGGGATTAAAGCTTTCTTT | CAWSQGIKAFF
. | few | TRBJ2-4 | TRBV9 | TGTGCCAGCAGCGGCCCCTACAGAGGGGGCAAAAACATTCAGTACTTC | CASSGPYRGGKNIQYF
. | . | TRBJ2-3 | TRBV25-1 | TGTGCCAGCAGTGTCCGGGAGCAGGGGCGGATAGATACGCAGTATTTT | CASSVREQGRIDTQYF
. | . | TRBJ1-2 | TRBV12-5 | TGTGCTAGTGGTTCGGAGCAGGCAAGCAGTGGCTACACCTTC | CASGSEQASSGYTF
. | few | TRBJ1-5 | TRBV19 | TGTGCCAGTAGTATTCTTCCAGGGCCCAATCAGCCCCAGCATTTT | CASSILPGPNQPQHF
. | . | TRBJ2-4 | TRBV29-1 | TGCAGCGTTCTAGGGGCGGGTACCGGAGTCGCCAAAAACATTCAGTACTTC | CSVLGAGTGVAKNIQYF
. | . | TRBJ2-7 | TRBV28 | TGTGCCAGCAGCCAGGGACCGAACTACGAGCAGTACTTC | CASSQGPNYEQYF
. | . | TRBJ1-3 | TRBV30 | TGTGCCTCGAAACTCACGGCTGGAAACACCATATATTTT | CASKLTAGNTIYF
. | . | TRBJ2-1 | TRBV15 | TGTGCCACCAGCAGAGTCCTAGGACAGTACAATGAGCAGTTCTTC | CATSRVLGQYNEQFF
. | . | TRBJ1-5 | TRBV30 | TGTGCCTGGAGTGAAGTCGAGGGGAGGCAGCCCCAGCATTTT | CAWSEVEGRQPQHF
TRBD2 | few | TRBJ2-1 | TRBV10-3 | TGTGCCATCAGTGGCGGACTAGCGAAAGATTACAATGAGCAGTTCTTC | CAISGGLAKDYNEQFF
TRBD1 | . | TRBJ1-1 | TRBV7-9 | TGTGCAGGGGTCCGGGACAGTCCTGAAGCTTTCTTT | CAGVRDSPEAFF
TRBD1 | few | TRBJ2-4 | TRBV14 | TGTGCCAGCAGCCAGCAACAGACAGGGCGTCAGTACTTC | CASSQQQTGRQYF
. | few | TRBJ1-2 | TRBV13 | TGTGCCAGCAGCTTAGAAGACTATGGCTACACCTTC | CASSLEDYGYTF
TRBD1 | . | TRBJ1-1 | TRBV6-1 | TGTGCCAGCAGCACGACAGGGGGGAACACTGAAGCTTTCTTT | CASSTTGGNTEAFF
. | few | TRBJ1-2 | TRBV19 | TGTGCCAGTAGTAGAACCACGGGACTCGGGCACGGCTACACCTTC | CASSRTTGLGHGYTF
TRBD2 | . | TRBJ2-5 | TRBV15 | TGTGCCACCAGCAGATATGGGGGGGTCCAAGAGACCCAGTACTTC | CATSRYGGVQETQYF
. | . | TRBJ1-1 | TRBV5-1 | TGCGCCAGCGGAAAGACCGGAGGGGACACTGAAGCTTTCTTT | CASGKTGGDTEAFF
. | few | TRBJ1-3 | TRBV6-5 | TGTGCCAGCAGAAAACAGGGAGGTGGAAACACCATATATTTT | CASRKQGGGNTIYF
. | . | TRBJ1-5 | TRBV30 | TGTGCCTGGAGTGTACTCGGGAATCAGCCCCAGCATTTT | CAWSVLGNQPQHF
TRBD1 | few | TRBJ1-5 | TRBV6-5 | TGTGCCAGCACCCCCCGGACAGGGGATCAGCCCCAGCATTTT | CASTPRTGDQPQHF
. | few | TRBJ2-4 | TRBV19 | TGTGCCAGTAGTATACAGGGGCCCCGGAACATTCAGTACTTC | CASSIQGPRNIQYF
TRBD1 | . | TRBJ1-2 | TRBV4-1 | TGCGCCAGCAGCCGAGAAAGACAGGGAATATCTGGCTACACCTTC | CASSRERQGISGYTF
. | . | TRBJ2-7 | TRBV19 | TGTGCCAGTAGCGGTCCAGGCAACTACGAGCAGTACTTC | CASSGPGNYEQYF
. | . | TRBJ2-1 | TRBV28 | TGTGCCAGCAGGGCCGCTAGCTCCTACAATGAGCAGTTCTTC | CASRAASSYNEQFF
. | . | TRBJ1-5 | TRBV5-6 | TGTGCCAGCAGCTCACAGGGTGGGTCCAATCAGCCCCAGCATTTT | CASSSQGGSNQPQHF
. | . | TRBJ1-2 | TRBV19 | TGTGCCAGTACTGGGCAAGGTGGCTACACCTTC | CASTGQGGYTF
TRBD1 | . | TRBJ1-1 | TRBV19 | TGTGCCAGTAGGGGGACAGCGCTTGAAGACACTGAAGCTTTCTTT | CASRGTALEDTEAFF
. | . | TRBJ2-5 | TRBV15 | TGTGCCACCAGCAAGTACCAAGAGACCCAGTACTTC | CATSKYQETQYF
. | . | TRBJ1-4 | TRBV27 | TGTGCCAGCAGTTTAGGGTTTGAGGGAGGTGAAAAACTGTTTTTT | CASSLGFEGGEKLFF
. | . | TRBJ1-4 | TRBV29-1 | TGCAGCGTTCAGCAGGGGAGTGAAAAACTGTTTTTT | CSVQQGSEKLFF
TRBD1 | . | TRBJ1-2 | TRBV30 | TGTGCCTGGAGTGTACGTCAGGGGGGCTATGGCTACACCTTC | CAWSVRQGGYGYTF
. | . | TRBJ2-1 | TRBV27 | TGTGCCAGCAGGGAGCCGTGGCAGACTCACAATGAGCAGTTCTTC | CASREPWQTHNEQFF
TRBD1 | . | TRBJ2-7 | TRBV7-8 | TGTGCCAGCAGCCGCCTGACAGGGGGCGAGCAGTACTTC | CASSRLTGGEQYF
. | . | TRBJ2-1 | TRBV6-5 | TGTGCCAGCAGTTACCTCGGGGAGCAGTTCTTC | CASSYLGEQFF
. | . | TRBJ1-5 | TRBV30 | TGTGCCTGGACAAGGCCGGGACAAAACAATCAGCCCCAGCATTTT | CAWTRPGQNNQPQHF
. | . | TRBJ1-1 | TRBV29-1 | TGCAGCGTTGATAGGTTCCAGGGAATGAACACTGAAGCTTTCTTT | CSVDRFQGMNTEAFF
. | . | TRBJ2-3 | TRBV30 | TGTGCCTGGAGTGTATCAGGGCCAGATACGCAGTATTTT | CAWSVSGPDTQYF
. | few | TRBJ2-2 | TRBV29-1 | TGCAGCGCCCGACCTAAATCAACCGGGGAGCTGTTTTTT | CSARPKSTGELFF
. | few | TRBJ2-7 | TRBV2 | TGTGCCAGCCAAAATAAAGCGTCCTACGAGCAGTACTTC | CASQNKASYEQYF
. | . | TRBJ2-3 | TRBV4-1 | TGCGCCAGCAGCCAAGGTTCGGGCACAGATACGCAGTATTTT | CASSQGSGTDTQYF
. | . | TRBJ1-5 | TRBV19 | TGTGCCAGTGGGAGCAATCAGCCCCAGCATTTT | CASGSNQPQHF